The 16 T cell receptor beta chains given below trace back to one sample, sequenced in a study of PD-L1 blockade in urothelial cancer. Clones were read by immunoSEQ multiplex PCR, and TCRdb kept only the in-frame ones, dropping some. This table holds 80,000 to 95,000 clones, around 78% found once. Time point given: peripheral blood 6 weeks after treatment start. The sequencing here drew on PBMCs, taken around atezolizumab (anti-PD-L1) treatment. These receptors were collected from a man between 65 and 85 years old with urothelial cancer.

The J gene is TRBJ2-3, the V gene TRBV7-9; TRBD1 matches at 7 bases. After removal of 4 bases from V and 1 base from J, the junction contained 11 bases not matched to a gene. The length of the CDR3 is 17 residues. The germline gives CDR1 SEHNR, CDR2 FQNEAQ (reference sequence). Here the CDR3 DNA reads TGTGCCAGCAGCTGGGGAATAGGTACAGGGGGCACAGATACGCAGTATTTT. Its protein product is CASSWGIGTGGTDTQYF.

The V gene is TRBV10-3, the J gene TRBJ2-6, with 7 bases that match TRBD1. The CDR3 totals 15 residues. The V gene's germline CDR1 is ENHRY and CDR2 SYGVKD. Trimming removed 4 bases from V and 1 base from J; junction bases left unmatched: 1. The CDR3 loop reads CAISAQGSGANVLTF. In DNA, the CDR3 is TGTGCCATCAGTGCACAGGGGTCTGGGGCCAACGTCCTGACTTTC.

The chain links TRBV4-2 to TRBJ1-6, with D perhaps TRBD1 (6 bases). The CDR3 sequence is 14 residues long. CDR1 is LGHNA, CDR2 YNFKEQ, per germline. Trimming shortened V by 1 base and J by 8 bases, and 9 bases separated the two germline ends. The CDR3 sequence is CASSQGQVDSPLHF. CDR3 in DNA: TGTGCCAGCAGCCAAGGACAGGTTGATTCACCCCTCCACTTT.

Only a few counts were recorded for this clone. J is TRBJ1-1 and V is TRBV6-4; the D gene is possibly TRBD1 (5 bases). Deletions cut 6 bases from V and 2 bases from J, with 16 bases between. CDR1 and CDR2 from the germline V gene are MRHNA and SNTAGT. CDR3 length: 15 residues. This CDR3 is CASSLDGGANTEAFF. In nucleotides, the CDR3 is TGTGCCAGCAGCCTCGACGGCGGGGCAAACACTGAAGCTTTCTTT.

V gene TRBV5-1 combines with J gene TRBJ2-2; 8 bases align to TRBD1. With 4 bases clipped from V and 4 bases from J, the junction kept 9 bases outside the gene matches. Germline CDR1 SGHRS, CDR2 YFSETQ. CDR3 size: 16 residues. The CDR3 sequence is CASSQSAGGGTGELFF. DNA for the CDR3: TGCGCCAGCAGCCAGTCGGCAGGGGGCGGCACCGGGGAGCTGTTTTTT.

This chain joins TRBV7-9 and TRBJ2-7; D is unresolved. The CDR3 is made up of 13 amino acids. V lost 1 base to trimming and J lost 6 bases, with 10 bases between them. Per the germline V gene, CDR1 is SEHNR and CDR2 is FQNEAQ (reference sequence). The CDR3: CASSLDGGREQYF. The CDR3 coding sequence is TGTGCCAGCAGCTTAGATGGCGGCCGCGAGCAGTACTTC.

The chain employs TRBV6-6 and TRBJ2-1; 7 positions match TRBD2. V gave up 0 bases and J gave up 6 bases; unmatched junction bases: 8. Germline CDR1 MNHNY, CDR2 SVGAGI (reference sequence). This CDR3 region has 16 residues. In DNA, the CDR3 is TGTGCCAGCAGTTACTCGACCGGACTAGTCGGCAATGAGCAGTTCTTC. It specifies CASSYSTGLVGNEQFF.

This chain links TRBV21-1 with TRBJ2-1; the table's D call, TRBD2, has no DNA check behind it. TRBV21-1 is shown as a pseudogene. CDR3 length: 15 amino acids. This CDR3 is CASSGLVAGESEQFF. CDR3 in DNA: TGTGCCAGCAGCGGCCTCGTGGCGGGAGAGAGTGAGCAGTTCTTC.

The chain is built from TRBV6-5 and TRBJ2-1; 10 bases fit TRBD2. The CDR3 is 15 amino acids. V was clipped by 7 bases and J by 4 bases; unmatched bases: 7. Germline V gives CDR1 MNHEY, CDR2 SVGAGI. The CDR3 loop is CASMLTSGKYNEQFF. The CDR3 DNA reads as TGTGCCAGCATGCTAACTAGCGGGAAATACAATGAGCAGTTCTTC.

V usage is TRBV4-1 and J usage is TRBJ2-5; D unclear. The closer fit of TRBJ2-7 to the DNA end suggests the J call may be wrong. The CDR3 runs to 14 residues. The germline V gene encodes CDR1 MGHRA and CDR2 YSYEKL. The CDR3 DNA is TGCGCCAGCAGCCAAGATGGCGGCACCTACGAGCAGTACTTC. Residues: CASSQDGGTYEQYF.

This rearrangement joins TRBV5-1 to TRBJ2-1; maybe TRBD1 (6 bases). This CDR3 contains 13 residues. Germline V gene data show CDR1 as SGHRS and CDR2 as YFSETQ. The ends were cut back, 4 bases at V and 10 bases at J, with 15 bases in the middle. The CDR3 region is CASSPEGVVEQFF. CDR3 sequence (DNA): TGCGCCAGCAGCCCTGAGGGGGTTGTGGAGCAGTTCTTC.

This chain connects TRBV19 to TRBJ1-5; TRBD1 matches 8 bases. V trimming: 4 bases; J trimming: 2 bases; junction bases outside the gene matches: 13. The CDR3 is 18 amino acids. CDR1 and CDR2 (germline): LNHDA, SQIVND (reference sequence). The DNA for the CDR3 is TGTGCCAGTAGTAACCGACCTCAGGGGGCGCGCGGCAATCAGCCCCAGCATTTT. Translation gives CASSNRPQGARGNQPQHF.

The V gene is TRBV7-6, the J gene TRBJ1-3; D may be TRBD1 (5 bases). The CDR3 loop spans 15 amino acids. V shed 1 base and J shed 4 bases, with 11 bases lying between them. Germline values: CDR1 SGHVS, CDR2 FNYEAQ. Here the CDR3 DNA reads TGTGCCAGCAGCTTAGGGACAAATACGGGAAACACCATATATTTT. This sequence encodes CASSLGTNTGNTIYF.

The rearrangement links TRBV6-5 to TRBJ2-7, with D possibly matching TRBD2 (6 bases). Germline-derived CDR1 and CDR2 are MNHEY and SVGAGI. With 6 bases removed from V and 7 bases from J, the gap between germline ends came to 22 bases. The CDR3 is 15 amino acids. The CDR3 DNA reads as TGTGCCAGCAGCCGGCGGGGCCACCATTCTGAAGAGCAGTACTTC. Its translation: CASSRRGHHSEEQYF.

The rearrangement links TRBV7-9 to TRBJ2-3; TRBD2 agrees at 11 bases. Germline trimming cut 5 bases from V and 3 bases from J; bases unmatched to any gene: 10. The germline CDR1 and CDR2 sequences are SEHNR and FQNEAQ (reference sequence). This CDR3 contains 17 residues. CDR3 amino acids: CASSRGTSGEVTDTQYF. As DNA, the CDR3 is TGTGCCAGCAGCCGGGGGACTAGCGGAGAGGTGACAGATACGCAGTATTTT.

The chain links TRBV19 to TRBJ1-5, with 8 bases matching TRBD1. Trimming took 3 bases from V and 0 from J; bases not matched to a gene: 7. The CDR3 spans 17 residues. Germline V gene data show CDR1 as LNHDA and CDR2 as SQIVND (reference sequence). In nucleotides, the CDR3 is TGTGCCAGTAGTATTTTGGACAGGGTATATAGCAATCAGCCCCAGCATTTT. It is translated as CASSILDRVYSNQPQHF.